This entry features one T cell receptor (beta chain) sequence. The source of the sample is a study of T-cell memory formation after mild COVID-19. Study-level background: Largely donor-specific TCR clusters were found.

Each CDR3 protein is one row after TCRdb ran MiXCR on the 5' RACE reads. The sample holds approximately 260,000 distinct CDR3 sequences; over 15% are singletons and the top ten take 22%. CDR1 is KGHSH and CDR2 is LQKENI in the germline V gene. Trimming took off 5 bases at V and 2 bases at J, with 10 bases between the two ends. This CDR3 has 13 amino acids. The receptor was isolated from a man aged 18 to 35 who had mild COVID-19 (a few samples of this study predate the infection). Cell type and time point are not known. The chain combines TRBV18 with TRBJ2-7; perhaps TRBD1 as D (7 bases). What was sequenced was PBMCs or a T cell subset sorted from them (not recorded which). CDR3 sequence: CASSAGGPYEQYV. The CDR3, as DNA: TGTGCCAGCTCAGCAGGGGGGCCCTACGAGCAGTACGTC.